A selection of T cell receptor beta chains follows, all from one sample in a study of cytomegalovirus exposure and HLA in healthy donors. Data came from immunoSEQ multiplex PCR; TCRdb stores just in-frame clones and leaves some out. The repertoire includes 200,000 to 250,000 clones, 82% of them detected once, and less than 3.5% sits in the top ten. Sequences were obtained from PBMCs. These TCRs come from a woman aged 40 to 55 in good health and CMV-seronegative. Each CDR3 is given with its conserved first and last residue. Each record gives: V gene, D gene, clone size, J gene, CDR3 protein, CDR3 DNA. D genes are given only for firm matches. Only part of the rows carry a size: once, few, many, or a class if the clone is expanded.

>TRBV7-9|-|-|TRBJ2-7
CASSLAVSYEQYF
TGTGCCAGCAGCTTGGCGGTCTCCTACGAGCAGTACTTC
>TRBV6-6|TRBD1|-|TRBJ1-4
CASTTGQGNEKLFF
TGTGCCAGCACAACAGGACAGGGGAATGAAAAACTGTTTTTT
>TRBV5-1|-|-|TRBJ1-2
CASSPDYASYGYTF
TGCGCCAGCAGCCCGGACTACGCCTCCTATGGCTACACCTTC
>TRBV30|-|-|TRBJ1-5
CAWSLGGRVDAQPQHF
TGTGCCTGGAGCTTGGGGGGTAGGGTGGACGCTCAGCCCCAGCATTTT
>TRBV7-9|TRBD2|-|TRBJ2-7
CSSSSGVTSGRFYEQYF
TGTTCCAGCAGCTCGGGGGTGACTAGCGGGAGGTTCTACGAGCAGTACTTC
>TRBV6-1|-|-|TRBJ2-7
CASSYGGGQYF
TGTGCCAGCAGTTACGGAGGCGGCCAGTACTTC
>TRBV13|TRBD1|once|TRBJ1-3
CASSKGTGVGRNTIYF
TGTGCCAGCAGCAAAGGGACAGGGGTGGGGAGAAACACCATATATTTT
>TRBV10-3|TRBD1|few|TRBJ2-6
CAISGGDRPVLSGANVLTF
TGTGCCATCAGTGGGGGGGACAGGCCCGTCCTCTCTGGGGCCAACGTCCTGACTTTC
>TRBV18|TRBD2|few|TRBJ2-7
CASSPGTSGAYEQYF
TGTGCCAGCTCACCAGGGACTAGCGGAGCCTACGAGCAGTACTTC
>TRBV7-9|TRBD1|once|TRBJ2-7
CASTGTGPYEQYF
TGTGCCAGTACCGGGACAGGGCCCTACGAGCAGTACTTC
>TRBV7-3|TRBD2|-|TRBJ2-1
CASSPGPLTLAGSPNEQFF
TGTGCCAGCAGCCCCGGCCCCCTAACGTTAGCGGGATCCCCCAATGAGCAGTTCTTC
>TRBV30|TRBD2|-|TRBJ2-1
CAWFGLAGGSSYNEQFF
TGTGCCTGGTTCGGACTAGCGGGAGGGAGCTCCTACAATGAGCAGTTCTTC
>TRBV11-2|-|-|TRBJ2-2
CASRRGTVGELFF
TGTGCCAGCAGACGAGGAACGGTCGGGGAGCTGTTTTTT
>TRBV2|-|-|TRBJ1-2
CASSVGGNYGYTF
TGTGCCAGCAGTGTAGGAGGGAACTATGGCTACACCTTC
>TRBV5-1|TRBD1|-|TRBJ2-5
CASSPGTGGRQETQYF
TGCGCCAGCAGCCCCGGGACAGGGGGCCGTCAAGAGACCCAGTACTTC
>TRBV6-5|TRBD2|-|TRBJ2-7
CASSWVAGAYEQYF
TGTGCCAGCAGTTGGGTAGCGGGGGCCTACGAGCAGTACTTC
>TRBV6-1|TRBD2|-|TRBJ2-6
CASSDVPGLAGSSGANVLTF
TGTGCCAGCAGTGACGTCCCGGGACTAGCGGGAAGCTCTGGGGCCAACGTCCTGACTTTC
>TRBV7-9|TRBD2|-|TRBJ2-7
CASSLGLVDEQYF
TGTGCCAGCAGCTTGGGACTAGTCGACGAGCAGTACTTC
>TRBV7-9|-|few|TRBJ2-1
CASTPGRGSYLTYNEQFF
TGTGCCAGCACACCCGGTCGGGGTTCTTACCTTACCTACAATGAGCAGTTCTTC
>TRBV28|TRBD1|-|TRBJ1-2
CASSFGGWGQRQGNGYTF
TGTGCCAGCAGTTTTGGGGGGTGGGGGCAACGACAGGGGAATGGCTACACCTTC
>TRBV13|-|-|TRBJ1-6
CASSLGGLGNSPLHF
TGTGCCAGCAGCTTAGGGGGGCTTGGGAATTCACCCCTCCACTTT
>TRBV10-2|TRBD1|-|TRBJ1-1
CASRDRRNTEAFF
TGCGCCAGCCGGGACAGGAGGAACACTGAAGCTTTCTTT
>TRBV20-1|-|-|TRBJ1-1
CSALHSYLF
TGCAGTGCTTTACACAGTTACCTCTTT
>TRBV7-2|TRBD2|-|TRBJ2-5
CASSWRLAGSETQYF
TGTGCCAGCAGCTGGAGGCTAGCGGGTTCAGAGACCCAGTACTTC
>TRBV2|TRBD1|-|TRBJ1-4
CASNLQGFGNEKLFF
TGTGCCAGCAACTTACAGGGGTTCGGAAATGAAAAACTGTTTTTT
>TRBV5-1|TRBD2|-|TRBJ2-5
CASSLTSGTAKTQYF
TGCGCCAGCAGCTTGACTAGCGGGACCGCAAAGACCCAGTACTTC